Only a few counts were recorded for the clone carrying this T cell receptor beta chain. Relying on iRepertoire HTBI primers and Arm-PCR of CDR3 regions, the team built TCR beta libraries. TCRdb passed the multiplex PCR reads through MiXCR, listing each CDR3 protein once. The repertoire holds around 450,000 distinct CDR3 sequences, with under 15% as singletons. With 6 bases clipped from V and 0 bases from J, the junction kept 10 bases outside the gene matches. Germline-derived CDR1 and CDR2 are LNHDA and SQIVND (reference sequence). CDR3 length: 17 amino acids. The data are from a study of regulatory T cells in long-lasting Graves disease. Study-level information: Those Graves' patients who were newly diagnosed had been on antithyroid drugs under 3 months.

Described time point: newly diagnosed GD, antithyroid drugs for less than 3 months. The TCR library was made from RNA extracted from PBMCs. The sample was also reused in another study, on T cells in Graves' hyperthyroidism and ophthalmopathy. That source notes: Researchers ran a first-round RT-PCR on the TCR CDR3 using the HTBI primer set.

This sequence was found in a woman aged 25 to 45 with Graves disease. Here the sequenced sample was peripheral blood mononuclear cells (PBMCs), taken at new diagnosis, from a patient treated with antithyroid drugs. This sequence joins TRBV19 and TRBJ1-1; 10 bases match TRBD1. CDR3 sequence: CASSTDRGTAMNTEAFF. Here the CDR3 DNA reads TGTGCCAGTAGCACGGACAGGGGGACAGCCATGAACACTGAAGCTTTCTTT.